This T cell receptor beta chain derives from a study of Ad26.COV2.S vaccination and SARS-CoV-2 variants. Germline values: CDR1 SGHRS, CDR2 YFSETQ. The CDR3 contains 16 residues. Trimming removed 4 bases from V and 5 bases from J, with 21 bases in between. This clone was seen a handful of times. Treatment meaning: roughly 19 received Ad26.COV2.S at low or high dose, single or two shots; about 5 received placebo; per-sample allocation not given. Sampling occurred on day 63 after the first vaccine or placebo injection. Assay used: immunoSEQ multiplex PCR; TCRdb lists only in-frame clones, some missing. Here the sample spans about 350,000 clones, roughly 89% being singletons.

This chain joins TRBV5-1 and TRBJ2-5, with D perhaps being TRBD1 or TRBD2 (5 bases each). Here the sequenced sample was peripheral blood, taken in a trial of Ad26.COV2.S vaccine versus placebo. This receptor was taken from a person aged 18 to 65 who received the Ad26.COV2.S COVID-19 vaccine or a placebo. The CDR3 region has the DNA TGCGCCAGCAGCCCCCCGGGGCCCCCGAGGGGCGAGACCCAGTACTTC. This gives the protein CASSPPGPPRGETQYF. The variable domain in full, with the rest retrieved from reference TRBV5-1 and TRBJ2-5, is KAGVTQTPRYLIKTRGQQVTLSCSPISGHRSVSWYQQTPGQGLQFLFEYFSETQRNKGNFPGRFSGRQFSNSRSEMNVSTLELGDSALYLCASSPPGPPRGETQYFGPGTRLLVL.